Listed below are T cell receptor beta chains from one sample, sequenced in a study of blood T cell repertoires in COVID-19. The repertoire was sequenced with immunoSEQ multiplex PCR; TCRdb's copy has only in-frame clones and lacks some. This table has 150,000 to 250,000 clones, around 82% appearing once. The specimen was PBMCs or T cells enriched from blood (not recorded which). The receptors were gathered from a middle-aged man who had recovered from COVID-19. CDR3s include the opening cysteine and the closing phenylalanine or tryptophan. Each record gives: V gene, clone size, J gene, CDR3 length, D gene, CDR3 protein, CDR3 DNA. The D gene is left open where the match is weak. Expanded clones get a size class; other rows say once, few or many, or leave the size out.

v_call: TRBV3-1/TRBV3-2; clone_size: -; j_call: TRBJ1-2; cdr3_length: 14; d_call: -; cdr3_aa: CASSQDMGAYGYTF; cdr3_nt: TGTGCCAGCAGCCAAGACATGGGGGCCTATGGCTACACCTTC
v_call: TRBV9; clone_size: -; j_call: TRBJ2-5; cdr3_length: 14; d_call: -; cdr3_aa: CASSFRGLQETQYF; cdr3_nt: TGTGCCAGCAGCTTCAGGGGCCTCCAAGAGACCCAGTACTTC
v_call: TRBV29-1; clone_size: -; j_call: TRBJ2-7; cdr3_length: 13; d_call: TRBD1; cdr3_aa: CSVVPGQEYEQYF; cdr3_nt: TGCAGCGTTGTCCCGGGACAGGAGTACGAGCAGTACTTC
v_call: TRBV5-4; clone_size: -; j_call: TRBJ2-7; cdr3_length: 11; d_call: -; cdr3_aa: CASSFSSEQYF; cdr3_nt: TGTGCCAGCAGCTTCTCGTCCGAGCAGTACTTC
v_call: TRBV5-1; clone_size: -; j_call: TRBJ2-5; cdr3_length: 16; d_call: TRBD1; cdr3_aa: CASSLSGTVAQETQYF; cdr3_nt: TGCGCCAGCAGCTTGTCCGGGACAGTGGCCCAAGAGACCCAGTACTTC
v_call: TRBV21-1; clone_size: -; j_call: TRBJ2-7; cdr3_length: 13; d_call: -; cdr3_aa: CASINQRLTQDGF; cdr3_nt: TGTGCCAGCATCAATCAACGGTTGACACAAGACGGCTTC
v_call: TRBV5-1; clone_size: -; j_call: TRBJ1-1; cdr3_length: 12; d_call: TRBD1; cdr3_aa: CASSLGDREAFF; cdr3_nt: TGCGCCAGCAGCTTGGGGGACAGAGAAGCTTTCTTT
v_call: TRBV19; clone_size: -; j_call: TRBJ1-2; cdr3_length: 14; d_call: -; cdr3_aa: CASRVVGHNYGYTF; cdr3_nt: TGTGCCAGTCGAGTGGTAGGACATAACTATGGCTACACCTTC
v_call: TRBV30; clone_size: -; j_call: TRBJ1-1; cdr3_length: 13; d_call: -; cdr3_aa: CAWNFVGGTEAFF; cdr3_nt: TGTGCCTGGAATTTCGTAGGAGGAACTGAAGCTTTCTTT
v_call: TRBV12-2; clone_size: -; j_call: TRBJ2-2; cdr3_length: 17; d_call: -; cdr3_aa: CASRWRQGAVNTGELFF; cdr3_nt: TGTGCAAGTCGCTGGCGACAGGGGGCGGTAAACACCGGGGAGCTGTTTTTT
v_call: TRBV2; clone_size: few; j_call: TRBJ1-2; cdr3_length: 14; d_call: -; cdr3_aa: CASGRTAPNYGYTF; cdr3_nt: TGTGCCAGCGGTAGAACAGCTCCTAACTATGGCTACACCTTC
v_call: TRBV5-1; clone_size: -; j_call: TRBJ1-3; cdr3_length: 14; d_call: TRBD1; cdr3_aa: CASSLGQGIDTIYF; cdr3_nt: TGCGCCAGCAGCTTGGGACAGGGTATCGACACCATATATTTT
v_call: TRBV27; clone_size: -; j_call: TRBJ2-2; cdr3_length: 16; d_call: TRBD2; cdr3_aa: CASSHGLAGVTGELFF; cdr3_nt: TGTGCCAGCAGTCACGGACTAGCGGGGGTCACCGGGGAGCTGTTTTTT
v_call: TRBV7-2; clone_size: -; j_call: TRBJ2-5; cdr3_length: 16; d_call: TRBD2; cdr3_aa: CASSQMASGGQETQYF; cdr3_nt: TGTGCCAGCAGCCAGATGGCTAGCGGGGGGCAAGAGACCCAGTACTTC
v_call: TRBV30; clone_size: once; j_call: TRBJ2-3; cdr3_length: 16; d_call: -; cdr3_aa: CAWSVRRAPSTDTQYF; cdr3_nt: TGTGCCTGGAGTGTACGCAGGGCTCCTAGCACAGATACGCAGTATTTT
v_call: TRBV18; clone_size: -; j_call: TRBJ1-4; cdr3_length: 13; d_call: -; cdr3_aa: CASSPNTEEKLFF; cdr3_nt: TGTGCCAGCTCCCCCAATACCGAGGAAAAACTGTTTTTT
v_call: TRBV3-1/TRBV3-2; clone_size: -; j_call: TRBJ1-1; cdr3_length: 12; d_call: -; cdr3_aa: CASSFTGSEAFF; cdr3_nt: TGTGCCAGCAGCTTCACAGGGTCTGAAGCTTTCTTT
v_call: TRBV18; clone_size: -; j_call: TRBJ2-7; cdr3_length: 16; d_call: -; cdr3_aa: CASSPADRTYSYEQYF; cdr3_nt: TGTGCCAGCTCACCAGCCGACAGAACCTATTCCTACGAGCAGTACTTC
v_call: TRBV4-1; clone_size: few; j_call: TRBJ2-7; cdr3_length: 17; d_call: TRBD1; cdr3_aa: CASSQDPRTGNTYEQYF; cdr3_nt: TGCGCCAGCAGCCAAGACCCCAGGACAGGGAACACCTACGAGCAGTACTTC
v_call: TRBV11-2; clone_size: -; j_call: TRBJ1-1; cdr3_length: 13; d_call: -; cdr3_aa: CASSSLANTEAFF; cdr3_nt: TGTGCCAGCAGCTCCCTGGCTAACACTGAAGCTTTCTTT
v_call: TRBV19; clone_size: -; j_call: TRBJ2-1; cdr3_length: 18; d_call: TRBD2; cdr3_aa: CASTATSSPGISYNEQFF; cdr3_nt: TGTGCCAGTACCGCGACTAGCAGCCCAGGGATCTCCTACAATGAGCAGTTCTTC
v_call: TRBV5-5; clone_size: -; j_call: TRBJ2-7; cdr3_length: 14; d_call: TRBD1; cdr3_aa: CASSFGDRGLEQYF; cdr3_nt: TGTGCCAGCAGCTTCGGGGACAGGGGGCTTGAGCAGTACTTC
v_call: TRBV18; clone_size: -; j_call: TRBJ2-7; cdr3_length: 13; d_call: TRBD1; cdr3_aa: CASSPRDSYEQYF; cdr3_nt: TGTGCCAGCTCACCCCGGGACAGTTACGAGCAGTACTTC
v_call: TRBV27; clone_size: few; j_call: TRBJ1-3; cdr3_length: 15; d_call: -; cdr3_aa: CLTGWRDSSGNTIYF; cdr3_nt: TGTCTTACTGGCTGGAGGGATTCCTCTGGAAACACCATATATTTT
v_call: TRBV7-9; clone_size: -; j_call: TRBJ2-2; cdr3_length: 15; d_call: TRBD1; cdr3_aa: CASSLSGGKTGELFF; cdr3_nt: TGTGCCAGCAGCCTTTCAGGGGGTAAAACCGGGGAGCTGTTTTTT
v_call: TRBV19; clone_size: -; j_call: TRBJ2-7; cdr3_length: 13; d_call: -; cdr3_aa: CASSIQGSYEQYF; cdr3_nt: TGTGCCAGTAGTATACAGGGTTCCTACGAGCAGTACTTC
v_call: TRBV7-8; clone_size: -; j_call: TRBJ1-4; cdr3_length: 15; d_call: -; cdr3_aa: CASSSRGPTNEKLFF; cdr3_nt: TGTGCCAGCAGCTCCCGGGGTCCAACTAATGAAAAACTGTTTTTT
v_call: TRBV7-9; clone_size: -; j_call: TRBJ1-1; cdr3_length: 14; d_call: -; cdr3_aa: CASSSGGRNTEAFF; cdr3_nt: TGTGCCAGCAGTAGCGGGGGTCGGAACACTGAAGCTTTCTTT
v_call: TRBV11-3; clone_size: -; j_call: TRBJ1-1; cdr3_length: 13; d_call: -; cdr3_aa: CASSNRENTEAFF; cdr3_nt: TGTGCCAGCAGTAACAGAGAGAACACTGAAGCTTTCTTT
v_call: TRBV29-1; clone_size: -; j_call: TRBJ1-1; cdr3_length: 14; d_call: TRBD1; cdr3_aa: CSVLNPDRAAEAFF; cdr3_nt: TGCAGCGTGCTGAACCCGGACAGGGCCGCTGAAGCTTTCTTT
v_call: TRBV30; clone_size: -; j_call: TRBJ1-2; cdr3_length: 13; d_call: TRBD1; cdr3_aa: CAWTGGESYGYTF; cdr3_nt: TGTGCCTGGACAGGGGGCGAGAGCTATGGCTACACCTTC
v_call: TRBV7-9; clone_size: few; j_call: TRBJ1-2; cdr3_length: 15; d_call: TRBD1; cdr3_aa: CASSLGPGQGNGYTF; cdr3_nt: TGTGCCAGCAGCTTAGGTCCGGGACAGGGTAACGGCTACACCTTC
v_call: TRBV10-2; clone_size: few; j_call: TRBJ1-1; cdr3_length: 12; d_call: -; cdr3_aa: CASKSQGPEAFF; cdr3_nt: TGCGCCAGCAAGTCACAGGGCCCTGAAGCTTTCTTT
v_call: TRBV9; clone_size: -; j_call: TRBJ2-7; cdr3_length: 14; d_call: TRBD2; cdr3_aa: CASSVGGGAPEQYF; cdr3_nt: TGTGCCAGCAGCGTAGGCGGGGGGGCGCCCGAGCAGTACTTC
v_call: TRBV4-2; clone_size: -; j_call: TRBJ2-7; cdr3_length: 16; d_call: TRBD1; cdr3_aa: CASSQEGTGGAYEQYF; cdr3_nt: TGTGCCAGCAGCCAAGAGGGGACAGGGGGCGCGTACGAGCAGTACTTC
v_call: TRBV6-5; clone_size: -; j_call: TRBJ2-2; cdr3_length: 15; d_call: -; cdr3_aa: CASSYSYRNTGELFF; cdr3_nt: TGTGCCAGCAGTTACTCCTACAGGAACACCGGGGAGCTGTTTTTT
v_call: TRBV6-5; clone_size: once; j_call: TRBJ1-2; cdr3_length: 15; d_call: -; cdr3_aa: CASRTGDGTNYGYTF; cdr3_nt: TGTGCCAGCAGAACGGGGGACGGAACTAACTATGGCTACACCTTC
v_call: TRBV7-9; clone_size: -; j_call: TRBJ2-3; cdr3_length: 15; d_call: TRBD2; cdr3_aa: CASSLLRGGADTQYF; cdr3_nt: TGTGCCAGCAGCTTGTTACGTGGGGGGGCAGATACGCAGTATTTT
v_call: TRBV5-4; clone_size: -; j_call: TRBJ2-7; cdr3_length: 13; d_call: -; cdr3_aa: CASSLVGDYEQYF; cdr3_nt: TGTGCCAGCAGCTTGGTAGGGGACTACGAGCAGTACTTC
v_call: TRBV5-1; clone_size: -; j_call: TRBJ1-4; cdr3_length: 14; d_call: -; cdr3_aa: CASKEGRPGEKLFF; cdr3_nt: TGCGCCAGCAAGGAGGGTCGGCCGGGGGAAAAACTGTTTTTT
v_call: TRBV4-3; clone_size: -; j_call: TRBJ2-2; cdr3_length: 16; d_call: -; cdr3_aa: CASSQDSQGNTGELFF; cdr3_nt: TGCGCCAGCAGCCAAGATAGCCAGGGGAACACCGGGGAGCTGTTTTTT
v_call: TRBV18; clone_size: -; j_call: TRBJ2-7; cdr3_length: 13; d_call: TRBD1; cdr3_aa: CASSRDRGREQYF; cdr3_nt: TGTGCCAGCTCAAGGGACAGGGGGCGGGAGCAGTACTTC
v_call: TRBV27; clone_size: -; j_call: TRBJ2-2; cdr3_length: 14; d_call: -; cdr3_aa: CASRILFDTGELFF; cdr3_nt: TGTGCCAGCAGAATATTATTTGACACCGGGGAGCTGTTTTTT
v_call: TRBV10-3; clone_size: -; j_call: TRBJ2-1; cdr3_length: 15; d_call: -; cdr3_aa: CAISTQGQSYNEQFF; cdr3_nt: TGTGCCATTTCTACTCAGGGGCAATCCTACAATGAGCAGTTCTTC
v_call: TRBV4-1; clone_size: -; j_call: TRBJ2-7; cdr3_length: 14; d_call: TRBD1; cdr3_aa: CASSQVGQGGEQYF; cdr3_nt: TGCGCCAGCAGCCAAGTGGGACAGGGCGGGGAGCAGTACTTC
v_call: TRBV28; clone_size: -; j_call: TRBJ1-1; cdr3_length: 15; d_call: -; cdr3_aa: CASRLGPIARGEAFF; cdr3_nt: TGTGCCAGCAGGCTCGGTCCCATAGCTAGGGGTGAAGCTTTCTTT